This T cell receptor (beta chain) was found in a study of beta chain features in type 1 diabetes. Study-level background: Analysis included around 100 million sorted cells drawn from all samples.

This clone has only a few counts. Its antigen is unknown. The investigators reverse transcribed all of the isolated RNA, so they sequenced expressed TCRB transcripts. The protocol was immunoSEQ multiplex PCR, while the TCRdb copy is restricted to in-frame clones and leaves out a portion. The sample has about 170,000 clones, roughly 8% seen once. Markers CD45RO/CCR7/CD25/CD127/CD95/CD27 served to sort CD4+ naive, central memory, regulatory and stem cell-like memory cells. The CDR3 runs to 14 residues. Germline V gene data show CDR1 as SGHDN and CDR2 as FVKESK. V lost 4 bases, J lost 5 bases, and 11 bases lay in between. Study-wide points: Individuals with type 1 diabetes displayed fewer insertions and more deletions at VDJ junctions. Shorter TCRB CDR3s, moderately but significantly so, were found in Type 1 diabetes patients in all four CD4+ subsets.

V usage is TRBV14 and J usage is TRBJ2-2; possibly TRBD2 for D (5 bases). The specimen was central memory CD4+ T cells from blood. This clonotype originated in a woman aged 40 to 50 with type 1 diabetes. This chain's CDR3 is CASSRTRYTGELFF. In nucleotides, the CDR3 is TGTGCCAGCAGCCGTACTAGGTATACCGGGGAGCTGTTTTTT.